This TCR beta chain was retrieved from a study of cytomegalovirus exposure and HLA in healthy donors. Primers: 60 Vbeta forward and 13 Jbeta reverse. Repertoires were generated with immunoSEQ multiplex PCR, while TCRdb's copy carries only in-frame clones and drops some. The profile covers some 85,000 clones, with about 73% appearing a single time and approximately 4.2% taken by the ten largest. A word on this clone: The junction differs from germline at one of its ends, possibly a read error.

CDR3 length equals 13 residues. Germline V gives CDR1 LGHNA, CDR2 YSLEER. The sequence was obtained from a woman aged 40 to 50 in good health and CMV-seropositive. The J gene is TRBJ1-1, the V gene TRBV4-3; D is uncertain. Sample: PBMCs. DNA for the CDR3: TGCCCCAGCAGAAAGTCTGGCGGCACTGAAGCTTTCTTT. Encoded protein: CPSRKSGGTEAFF.